The text below deals with one T cell receptor (beta chain). Its specificity is unknown. V was shortened by 5 bases and J by 0 bases, with 10 bases between the two germline ends. The CDR3 has 14 residues. CDR1 and CDR2 from the germline V gene are SGHTA and FQGNSA. These data belong to a study of Ad26.COV2.S vaccination and SARS-CoV-2 variants. Across the study: Administration of Ad26.COV2.S was intramuscular, either once or twice 56 days apart. Findings and caveats of the study: Reportedly, spike-specific CD8+ and CD4+ T cell responses achieved substantial breadth once vaccination had taken place.

Treatment meaning: around 19 received Ad26.COV2.S at low or high dose, single or two shots; several received placebo; per-sample allocation not given. Vaccine and placebo recipients were sampled on day 63 after the first injection. In Boston, an adult donor aged 18-55 years took part. Clones were sequenced by immunoSEQ multiplex PCR, and TCRdb holds only the in-frame ones, with some missing. The sample holds around 380,000 clones, about 88% seen once. V gene TRBV7-2 combines with J gene TRBJ1-1; D gene uncertain. The sequence was obtained from a person aged 18-65 years who received the Ad26.COV2.S COVID-19 vaccine or a placebo. Source: peripheral blood, taken in a trial of Ad26.COV2.S vaccine versus placebo. The chain's CDR3 is CASSLPTVNTEAFF. In DNA, the CDR3 is TGTGCCAGCAGCCTACCCACGGTGAACACTGAAGCTTTCTTT.